Following are 2 T cell receptor beta chains from one sample sequenced in a study of response to subunit inactivated influenza vaccine. TCRdb re-derived calls from the RT-PCR reads in MiXCR, one entry per CDR3 protein. The sample consists of hundreds of thousands of distinct CDR3 sequences, roughly 23% of them appearing once. The sequencing used CD4+ T cells sorted from PBMCs, collected 4 to 6 days after vaccination. These receptors were obtained from a man aged 45-65 years who received an inactivated influenza vaccine.

A word on this clonotype: The junction shows a germline mismatch at one end, possibly a read error. This chain joins TRBV5-1 and TRBJ2-2, with D possibly being TRBD2 (5 bases). Germline values: CDR1 SGHRS, CDR2 YFSETQ. The CDR3 is 15 amino acids. In DNA, the CDR3 is TGTGCCAGCAGTTTAGAGGGTGGAAACACCGGGGAGCTGTTTTTT. As protein: CASSLEGGNTGELFF.

This clonotype has just one count. The chain couples TRBV5-1 to TRBJ1-3, with TRBD1 matching 8 bases. The CDR3 runs to 15 residues. Per the germline V gene, CDR1 is SGHRS and CDR2 is YFSETQ. V trimming: 4 bases; J trimming: 0 bases; junction bases outside the gene matches: 3. The CDR3: CASSTGTGSGNTIYF. Here the CDR3 DNA reads TGCGCCAGCAGCACCGGGACAGGCTCTGGAAACACCATATATTTT.